The entry that follows covers one TCR beta chain sequence. The V end lost 4 bases, the J end lost 10 bases, and 14 bases lay between the germline ends. The CDR3 runs 14 residues. Per germline, CDR1 LNHDA and CDR2 SQIVND (reference sequence). The data derive from a study of blood T cell repertoires in COVID-19. In the authors' methods: Reference gene primers were amplified, and this amplification served to estimate nucleated cell counts. Here immunoSEQ multiplex PCR was the method, and the copy in TCRdb shows in-frame clones only, minus some. Clone size and V and J calls were adopted from that table, with D and trimming inferred from the DNA. The data show 120,000 to 150,000 clones, over 75% seen once.

The sequence was obtained from a human donor in a cohort sampled during active COVID-19. V gene TRBV19 combines with J gene TRBJ1-6; D is possibly TRBD1 (5 bases). Material: peripheral blood. The CDR3 is CASSKGWGNSPLHF. As DNA, the CDR3 is TGTGCCAGTAGTAAGGGGTGGGGAAACTCACCCCTCCACTTT.